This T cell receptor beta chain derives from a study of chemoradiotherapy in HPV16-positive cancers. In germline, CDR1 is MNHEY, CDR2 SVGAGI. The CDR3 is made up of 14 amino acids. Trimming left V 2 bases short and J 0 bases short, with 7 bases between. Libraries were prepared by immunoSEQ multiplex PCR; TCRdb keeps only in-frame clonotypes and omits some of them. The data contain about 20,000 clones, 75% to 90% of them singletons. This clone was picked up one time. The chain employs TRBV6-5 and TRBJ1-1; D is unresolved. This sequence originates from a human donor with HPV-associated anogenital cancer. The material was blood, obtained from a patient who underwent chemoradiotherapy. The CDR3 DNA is TGTGCCAGCAGTTACGGGCCGGTGAACACTGAAGCTTTCTTT. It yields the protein CASSYGPVNTEAFF.